This TCR beta chain was sequenced for a study of T cell responses to AZD1222 COVID-19 vaccine. The overall study: Second-dose schedules of about 4 or about 12 weeks were combined.

Trimming left V 1 base short and J 1 base short, with 6 bases between. This CDR3 comprises 14 residues. The germline CDR1 and CDR2 sequences are SGDLS and YYNGEE. Findings and caveats of the study: The donors showed a predominance of white British ancestry and of females, with possible underestimation of clonal diversity. Repertoire sampling occurred only after the peak T cell response.

This clone was recorded only once. What it binds is not known. Produced via immunoSEQ multiplex PCR; TCRdb's table is partial and in-frame only. The table includes 90,000 to 150,000 clones, about 90% detected once. V and J are TRBV9 and TRBJ1-3; no reliable D call. Sequencing used peripheral blood, obtained on day 0 of AZD1222 vaccination. The TCR was taken from an adult in good health. The CDR3 here is CASSVMASGNTIYF. The CDR3 DNA is TGTGCCAGCAGCGTAATGGCTTCTGGAAACACCATATATTTT.